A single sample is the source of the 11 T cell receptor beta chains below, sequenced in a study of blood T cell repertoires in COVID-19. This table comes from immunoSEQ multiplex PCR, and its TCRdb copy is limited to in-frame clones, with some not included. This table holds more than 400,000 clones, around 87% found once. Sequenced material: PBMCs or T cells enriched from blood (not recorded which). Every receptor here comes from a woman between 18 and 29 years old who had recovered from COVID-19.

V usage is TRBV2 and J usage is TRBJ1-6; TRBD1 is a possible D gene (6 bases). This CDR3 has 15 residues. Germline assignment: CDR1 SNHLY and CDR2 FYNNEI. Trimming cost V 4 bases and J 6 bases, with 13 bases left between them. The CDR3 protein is CASSVAGAGNSPLHF. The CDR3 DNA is TGTGCCAGCAGTGTAGCGGGGGCAGGTAATTCACCCCTCCACTTT.

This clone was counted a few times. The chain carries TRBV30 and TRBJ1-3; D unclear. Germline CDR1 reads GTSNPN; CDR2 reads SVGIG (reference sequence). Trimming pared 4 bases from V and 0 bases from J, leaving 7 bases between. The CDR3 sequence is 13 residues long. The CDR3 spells CAWNLNSGNTIYF. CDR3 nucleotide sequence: TGTGCCTGGAATCTTAACTCTGGAAACACCATATATTTT.

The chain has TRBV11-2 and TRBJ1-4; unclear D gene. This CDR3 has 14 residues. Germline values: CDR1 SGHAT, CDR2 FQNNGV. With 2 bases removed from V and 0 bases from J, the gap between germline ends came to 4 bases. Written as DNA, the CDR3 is TGTGCCAGCAGCTTACAAACAACTAATGAAAAACTGTTTTTT. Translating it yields CASSLQTTNEKLFF.

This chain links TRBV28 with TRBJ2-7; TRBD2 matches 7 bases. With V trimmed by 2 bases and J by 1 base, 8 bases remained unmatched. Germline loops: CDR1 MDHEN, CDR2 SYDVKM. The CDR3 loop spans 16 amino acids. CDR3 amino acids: CASSLGVSGVSYEQYF. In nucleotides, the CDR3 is TGTGCCAGCAGTTTAGGTGTAAGCGGGGTTTCCTACGAGCAGTACTTC.

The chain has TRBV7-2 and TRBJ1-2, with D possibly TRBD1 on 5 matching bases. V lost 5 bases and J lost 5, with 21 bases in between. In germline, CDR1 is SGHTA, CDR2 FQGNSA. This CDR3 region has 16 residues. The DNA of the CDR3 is TGTGCCAGCAGCGCGTGGGGAGGGCCGGGGGGTTATGGCTACACCTTC. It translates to CASSAWGGPGGYGYTF. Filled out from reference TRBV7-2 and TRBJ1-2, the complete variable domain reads GAGVSQSPSNKVTEKGKDVELRCDPISGHTALYWYRQSLGQGLEFLIYFQGNSAPDKSGLPSDRFSAERTGGSVSTLTIQRTQQEDSAVYLCASSAWGGPGGYGYTFGSGTRLTVV.

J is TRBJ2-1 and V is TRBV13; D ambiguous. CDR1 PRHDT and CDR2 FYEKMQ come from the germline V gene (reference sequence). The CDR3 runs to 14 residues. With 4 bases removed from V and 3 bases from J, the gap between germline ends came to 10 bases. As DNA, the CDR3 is TGTGCCAGCAGCTCCTATACCGACTACAATGAGCAGTTCTTC. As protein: CASSSYTDYNEQFF.

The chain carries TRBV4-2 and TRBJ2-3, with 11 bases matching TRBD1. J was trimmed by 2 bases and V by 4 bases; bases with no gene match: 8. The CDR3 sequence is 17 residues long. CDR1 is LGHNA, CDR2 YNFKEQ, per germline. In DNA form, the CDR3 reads TGTGCCAGCAGCCTTCACCGGACAGGGGGCGCCACAGATACGCAGTATTTT. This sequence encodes CASSLHRTGGATDTQYF.

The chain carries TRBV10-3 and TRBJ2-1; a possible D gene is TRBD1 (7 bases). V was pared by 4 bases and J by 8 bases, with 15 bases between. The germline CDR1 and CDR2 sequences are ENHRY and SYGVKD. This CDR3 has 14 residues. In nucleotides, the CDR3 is TGTGCCATCAGTGCGGAGGGGGCGAGAGATGAGCAGTTCTTC. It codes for CAISAEGARDEQFF.

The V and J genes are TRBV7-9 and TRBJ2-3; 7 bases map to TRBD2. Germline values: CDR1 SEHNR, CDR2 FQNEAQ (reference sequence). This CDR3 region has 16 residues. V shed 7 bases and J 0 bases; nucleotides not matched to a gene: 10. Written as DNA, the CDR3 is TGTGCCAGCAACCCTCGATCTAGCGGTAGCACAGATACGCAGTATTTT. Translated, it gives CASNPRSSGSTDTQYF.

Here the CDR3 DNA reads TGTGCCAGCAGCTTAGCTGGGGGCAGTACCGGGGAGCTGTTTTTT. Residues: CASSLAGGSTGELFF. The J gene is TRBJ2-2, the V gene TRBV11-3; D might be TRBD1 (6 bases). Germline V gene lookup returns CDR1 SGHNT and CDR2 YENEEA. The CDR3 has 15 amino acids. V lost 1 base, J lost 5 bases, and 11 bases lay in between.

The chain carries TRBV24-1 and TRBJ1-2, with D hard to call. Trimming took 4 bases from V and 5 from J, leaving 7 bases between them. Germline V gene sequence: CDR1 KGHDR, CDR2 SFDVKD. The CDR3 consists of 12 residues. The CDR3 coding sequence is TGTGCCACCAGTGACACGGGATATGGCTACACCTTC. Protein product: CATSDTGYGYTF.